A selection of T cell receptor beta chains follows, all from one sample in a study of T cell clonotyping in hematopoietic cell transplantation. Using immunoSEQ multiplex PCR, the repertoire was profiled, and TCRdb retains in-frame clones only, with some absent. Here the sample spans several thousand clones, about a sixth being singletons. The input for sequencing was peripheral blood mononuclear cells, taken 30 days after allogeneic stem cell transplant. The receptors originated from a male patient aged 45-60 years who had an allogeneic stem cell transplant from a related donor, so the T cells may come from the graft donor. Some clones in this sample may be carry-over from other donors' samples. CDR3s include the opening cysteine and the closing phenylalanine or tryptophan. A D gene is named only where the DNA matches it firmly. Size is stated for part of the rows, as once, few or many counts, or as a class when the clone is expanded.

clone_size,v_call,j_call,d_call,cdr3_aa,cdr3_nt
.,TRBV7-2,TRBJ1-1,.,CASSLDGGAVAFF,TGTGCCAGCAGCTTAGATGGGGGGGCTGTAGCTTTCTTT
few,TRBV21-1,TRBJ2-7,.,CASSLQGTYEQYF,TGTGCCAGCAGCCTACAGGGAACCTACGAGCAGTACTTC
.,TRBV30,TRBJ1-6,TRBD1,CAWSDIQGVGSPLHF,TGTGCCTGGAGTGACATACAGGGGGTGGGTTCACCCCTCCACTTT
.,TRBV30,TRBJ1-4,TRBD1,CAWSPGGDGEKLFF,TGTGCCTGGAGTCCAGGGGGTGACGGTGAAAAACTGTTTTTT
few,TRBV30,TRBJ1-2,.,CAWGRDRPYGYTF,TGTGCCTGGGGAAGAGACAGACCCTATGGCTACACCTTC
few,TRBV7-8,TRBJ2-5,.,CASSFLQETQYF,TGTGCCAGCAGCTTCCTCCAAGAGACCCAGTACTTC
few,TRBV5-6,TRBJ1-5,.,CASSFRAASNQPQHF,TGTGCCAGCAGCTTCAGGGCAGCTAGCAATCAGCCCCAGCATTTT
few,TRBV4-1,TRBJ2-3,.,CASSQGRALLGDTQYF,TGCGCCAGCAGCCAAGGACGGGCCCTGCTGGGGGATACGCAGTATTTT
.,TRBV30,TRBJ1-5,.,CAWSADGNQPQHF,TGTGCCTGGAGTGCAGACGGTAATCAGCCCCAGCATTTT
.,TRBV25-1,TRBJ2-7,.,CASSDGVDEQYF,TGTGCCAGCAGTGACGGGGTGGACGAGCAGTACTTC
.,TRBV28,TRBJ2-5,.,CASSQLETQYF,TGTGCCAGCAGTCAACTCGAGACCCAGTACTTC
.,TRBV30,TRBJ1-5,.,CAWSAPPDGSNQPQHF,TGTGCCTGGAGTGCCCCACCTGACGGAAGCAATCAGCCCCAGCATTTT
.,TRBV2,TRBJ1-1,.,CASSVLRNTEAFF,TGTGCCAGCAGTGTTTTGCGGAACACTGAAGCTTTCTTT
few,TRBV4-2,TRBJ1-6,.,CASSQGKGDNSPLHF,TGTGCCAGCAGCCAAGGGAAAGGAGATAATTCACCCCTCCACTTT
.,TRBV9,TRBJ2-1,.,CASTSRVGEQFF,TGTGCCAGCACCTCTCGGGTAGGAGAGCAGTTCTTC
.,TRBV30,TRBJ1-5,TRBD1,CAWKGARNQPQHF,TGTGCCTGGAAGGGGGCTCGCAATCAGCCCCAGCATTTT
few,TRBV30,TRBJ2-6,.,CAWSVQSGANVLTF,TGTGCCTGGAGTGTACAGTCTGGGGCCAACGTCCTGACTTTC
.,TRBV30,TRBJ1-5,.,CAWSSGLNQPQHF,TGTGCCTGGAGTTCGGGGCTCAATCAGCCCCAGCATTTT
.,TRBV10-1,TRBJ2-4,.,CASVEDRRSKNIQYF,TGCGCCAGTGTCGAGGATAGGAGGTCCAAAAACATTCAGTACTTC
.,TRBV30,TRBJ1-5,.,CAWSARLGVRQPQHF,TGTGCCTGGAGTGCTCGGCTGGGGGTGCGTCAGCCCCAGCATTTT
few,TRBV30,TRBJ2-2,.,CAWREGVVTGELFF,TGTGCCTGGAGGGAGGGCGTCGTAACCGGGGAGCTGTTTTTT
few,TRBV25-1,TRBJ1-2,.,CASSEYDVDSNYGYTF,TGTGCCAGCAGTGAATATGATGTGGACTCTAACTATGGCTACACCTTC
few,TRBV29-1,TRBJ2-2,.,CSAVAGELFF,TGCAGTGCCGTGGCCGGGGAGCTGTTTTTT
.,TRBV30,TRBJ2-5,.,CAIGPGLLETQYF,TGTGCCATAGGACCGGGACTCTTAGAGACCCAGTACTTC
large,TRBV7-9,TRBJ1-5,TRBD1,CASSLAGQSLNQPQHF,TGTGCCAGCAGCTTAGCGGGACAGTCACTCAATCAGCCCCAGCATTTT
few,TRBV4-2,TRBJ1-1,.,CASSQNRENTEAFF,TGTGCCAGCAGCCAAAACAGGGAGAACACTGAAGCTTTCTTT
.,TRBV5-6,TRBJ2-5,TRBD1,CASSFYQGDIQETQYF,TGTGCCAGCAGCTTCTATCAGGGGGACATTCAAGAGACCCAGTACTTC
.,TRBV28,TRBJ2-7,TRBD2,CASKPGTSSYEQYF,TGTGCCAGCAAACCCGGGACTAGCTCCTACGAGCAGTACTTC
.,TRBV30,TRBJ2-1,TRBD1,CAGSGTGNYNEQFF,TGTGCCGGGTCCGGGACAGGGAACTACAATGAGCAGTTCTTC
.,TRBV6-5,TRBJ2-7,.,CASSSRDGGYEQYF,TGTGCCAGCAGTTCCCGGGACGGCGGCTACGAGCAGTACTTC
.,TRBV13,TRBJ2-7,TRBD1,CASSAGQGSYEQYF,TGTGCCAGCAGCGCCGGACAGGGGAGTTACGAGCAGTACTTC
.,TRBV6-5,TRBJ1-2,TRBD1,CASTRQGRGYGYTF,TGTGCCAGCACCAGACAGGGAAGGGGCTATGGCTACACCTTC
.,TRBV27,TRBJ2-7,.,CASSLGNYEQYF,TGTGCCAGCAGTTTAGGGAACTACGAGCAGTACTTC
.,TRBV5-6,TRBJ2-1,TRBD2,CASRIGTSGHNEQFF,TGTGCCAGCAGGATCGGGACTAGCGGCCACAATGAGCAGTTCTTC
few,TRBV6-6,TRBJ2-5,TRBD2,CASSYLAGQTQYF,TGTGCCAGCAGTTACTTAGCGGGCCAGACCCAGTACTTC
few,TRBV6-5,TRBJ1-2,TRBD1,CASSLWTGRVDGYTF,TGTGCCAGCAGTCTGTGGACAGGGCGAGTTGATGGCTACACCTTC
few,TRBV30,TRBJ2-5,TRBD2,CASTSGWETQYF,TGTGCCTCGACTAGCGGATGGGAGACCCAGTACTTC
.,TRBV6-5,TRBJ1-2,TRBD1,CASSLGQGSGYTF,TGTGCCAGCAGCTTGGGACAGGGGAGTGGCTACACCTTC
.,TRBV30,TRBJ2-2,.,CAWGRGGELFF,TGTGCCTGGGGGCGGGGCGGGGAGCTGTTTTTT
.,TRBV4-1,TRBJ2-3,.,CASRGDTQYF,TGCGCCAGCAGGGGAGATACGCAGTATTTT
few,TRBV20-1,TRBJ1-1,.,CSAAGHTEAFF,TGCAGTGCTGCGGGGCACACTGAAGCTTTCTTT
medium-sized,TRBV4-3,TRBJ2-7,.,CASSQDASGGYEQYF,TGCGCCAGCAGCCAAGACGCATCAGGCGGCTACGAGCAGTACTTC
few,TRBV30,TRBJ1-3,.,CAWKGIGNTIYF,TGTGCCTGGAAGGGGATCGGAAACACCATATATTTT
.,TRBV19,TRBJ2-3,.,CASSSVRGAPTDTQYF,TGTGCCAGTAGTAGTGTTCGGGGAGCTCCCACAGATACGCAGTATTTT
.,TRBV30,TRBJ1-5,.,CAWSVGALSNQPQHF,TGTGCCTGGAGTGTAGGGGCTCTAAGCAATCAGCCCCAGCATTTT
.,TRBV7-6,TRBJ2-7,.,CASSQGRSPQYF,TGTGCCAGCAGCCAGGGACGGTCCCCCCAGTACTTC
.,TRBV25-1,TRBJ2-7,.,CASSGADLGAYEQYF,TGTGCCAGCAGTGGGGCGGATCTCGGGGCCTACGAGCAGTACTTC
.,TRBV19,TRBJ1-2,.,CASSIEGLGVRPNYGYTF,TGTGCCAGTAGTATAGAAGGCCTCGGGGTCCGACCTAACTATGGCTACACCTTC
few,TRBV6-5,TRBJ1-2,.,CASSPHTDGYGCTF,TGTGCCAGCAGCCCCCATACAGACGGCTATGGCTGCACCTTC
.,TRBV28,TRBJ1-6,.,CASSSDPRGASPLHF,TGTGCCAGCAGTTCGGACCCGCGAGGCGCTTCACCCCTCCACTTT
few,TRBV19,TRBJ2-5,.,CASSIDTQEETQYF,TGTGCCAGTAGTATCGACACACAGGAAGAGACCCAGTACTTC
.,TRBV5-1,TRBJ2-5,TRBD1,CASSIDRGRETQYF,TGCGCCAGCAGCATCGACAGGGGGCGGGAGACCCAGTACTTC
.,TRBV30,TRBJ1-2,.,CAWSVQGGYTF,TGTGCCTGGAGTGTACAAGGAGGCTACACCTTC
medium-sized,TRBV6-5,TRBJ2-7,.,CASSYEAGGSYEQYF,TGTGCCAGCAGTTACGAGGCAGGGGGGTCCTACGAGCAGTACTTC